This entry lists 30 T cell receptor beta chains sequenced from one sample in a study of blood T cell repertoires in COVID-19. This table comes from immunoSEQ multiplex PCR, and its TCRdb copy is limited to in-frame clones, with some not included. Altogether approximately 210,000 clones are present, roughly 84% being singletons, with the ten largest covering under 2.5%. Sequences were obtained from peripheral blood. Receptors originate from a man aged 35 to 55 with active or convalescent COVID-19.

The chain carries TRBV5-1 and TRBJ1-2; D uncertain. Germline V gene sequence: CDR1 SGHRS, CDR2 YFSETQ. With 4 bases removed from V and 0 bases from J, the gap between germline ends came to 13 bases. The CDR3 covers 15 residues. This CDR3 reads CASSREGGSNYGYTF. DNA for the CDR3: TGCGCCAGCAGCCGTGAAGGAGGGTCTAACTATGGCTACACCTTC. The complete variable domain, with remaining parts taken from reference TRBV5-1 and TRBJ1-2, reads KAGVTQTPRYLIKTRGQQVTLSCSPISGHRSVSWYQQTPGQGLQFLFEYFSETQRNKGNFPGRFSGRQFSNSRSEMNVSTLELGDSALYLCASSREGGSNYGYTFGSGTRLTVV.

For this clone: An end of the junction does not agree with germline; a read error may underlie this. V usage is TRBV27 and J usage is TRBJ1-5; the match to TRBD1 covers 9 bases. Germline CDR1 MNHEY, CDR2 SMNVEV (reference sequence). The CDR3 loop spans 13 amino acids. The CDR3, as DNA: TGTGCCAGCAGTTCCACTCCCTCGGGACAGGGATACTTT. Its protein product is CASSSTPSGQGYF.

The chain is built from TRBV19 and TRBJ1-5, with 9 bases aligning to TRBD1. V lost 2 bases, J lost 6 bases, and 11 bases stayed unmatched. There are 17 residues in the CDR3. Germline assignment: CDR1 LNHDA and CDR2 SQIVND (reference sequence). The CDR3 DNA sequence: TGTGCCAGTAGTATATGGACGGGACAGGGTCTTGCTCAGCCCCAGCATTTT. Encoded protein: CASSIWTGQGLAQPQHF.

V is TRBV4-2 and J is TRBJ2-5, with TRBD2 matching 8 bases. The length of the CDR3 is 15 residues. Germline V gives CDR1 LGHNA, CDR2 YNFKEQ. The junction had 6 bases not matched to a gene; V was cut back by 1 base and J by 5 bases. The DNA for the CDR3 is TGTGCCAGCAGCCAAGTTTCGGGGGGGCGTGAGACCCAGTACTTC. Translating it yields CASSQVSGGRETQYF.

The rearrangement uses TRBV5-1 and TRBJ2-5; the D is unclear. The CDR3 sequence is 14 residues long. Germline CDR1 reads SGHRS; CDR2 reads YFSETQ. The ends were cut back, 1 base at V and 1 base at J, with 8 bases in the middle. The CDR3 DNA sequence: TGCGCCAGCAGCTTGAGGTCTAGCCAAGAGACCCAGTACTTC. Protein product: CASSLRSSQETQYF. The whole variable domain, filled in from reference TRBV5-1 and TRBJ2-5, reads KAGVTQTPRYLIKTRGQQVTLSCSPISGHRSVSWYQQTPGQGLQFLFEYFSETQRNKGNFPGRFSGRQFSNSRSEMNVSTLELGDSALYLCASSLRSSQETQYFGPGTRLLVL.

V gene TRBV28 combines with J gene TRBJ1-2, with 8 bases identical to TRBD1. CDR3 length equals 15 residues. Germline V CDR1 and CDR2: MDHEN, SYDVKM. V was clipped by 5 bases and J by 6 bases; unmatched bases: 11. The CDR3 coding sequence is TGTGCCAGCAGTCTGAAATGGACAGGGCGGAATGGCTACACCTTC. Protein: CASSLKWTGRNGYTF.

J is TRBJ2-7 and V is TRBV27; 10 bases are shared with TRBD1. The CDR3 has 15 residues. Germline V gene lookup returns CDR1 MNHEY and CDR2 SMNVEV (reference sequence). Trimming cost V 5 bases and J 3 bases; bases outside gene matches: 7. The CDR3 DNA is TGTGCCAGCAGTCCGACGACAGGGGGCTTCTACGAGCAGTACTTC. This encodes CASSPTTGGFYEQYF.

V and J are TRBV19 and TRBJ2-7; 10 nucleotides match TRBD2. The length of the CDR3 is 17 residues. V lost 3 bases and J lost 2; bases outside the gene matches: 10. Germline V gives CDR1 LNHDA, CDR2 SQIVND (reference sequence). The CDR3 reads CASSMKAGGPYAYEQYF. The DNA of the CDR3 is TGTGCCAGTAGTATGAAAGCGGGAGGGCCTTACGCCTACGAGCAGTACTTC.

The sample holds a few counts of this clone. V usage is TRBV11-2 and J usage is TRBJ1-2; TRBD1 matches at 7 bases. Germline assignment: CDR1 SGHAT and CDR2 FQNNGV. V lost 5 bases to trimming and J lost 4 bases; unmatched junction nucleotides: 7. This CDR3 is built from 14 residues. The CDR3 loop reads CASSPGGQIYGYTF. The CDR3 region has the DNA TGTGCCAGCAGCCCAGGGGGGCAGATCTATGGCTACACCTTC.

The V and J genes are TRBV18 and TRBJ2-1; 8 bases line up with TRBD2. Germline CDR1 KGHSH, CDR2 LQKENI. With 6 bases clipped from V and 10 bases from J, the junction kept 8 bases outside the gene matches. There are 13 residues in the CDR3. CDR3 coding DNA: TGTGCCAGCTCCGGGAGGGGGTCGCCCGAGCAGTTCTTC. It specifies CASSGRGSPEQFF.

V is TRBV28 and J is TRBJ2-7, with D tentatively TRBD1 (5 bases). This CDR3 has 14 amino acids. The V gene's germline CDR1 is MDHEN and CDR2 SYDVKM. V lost 6 bases to trimming and J lost 2 bases, with 14 bases between them. The CDR3 reads CASSSGHSPYEQYF. The CDR3 bases are TGTGCCAGCAGCTCTGGACACTCCCCCTACGAGCAGTACTTC. The whole variable domain, remainder taken from reference TRBV28 and TRBJ2-7, is DVKVTQSSRYLVKRTGEKVFLECVQDMDHENMFWYRQDPGLGLRLIYFSYDVKMKEKGDIPEGYSVSREKKERFSLILESASTNQTSMYLCASSSGHSPYEQYFGPGTRLTVT.

J is TRBJ2-7 and V is TRBV5-1; 9 nucleotides match TRBD2. Germline V CDR1 and CDR2: SGHRS, YFSETQ. This CDR3 contains 15 residues. V lost 0 bases to trimming and J lost 3 bases; unmatched junction nucleotides: 4. CDR3 sequence (DNA): TGCGCCAGCAGCTTGGGCCTAGCGGGGAACTACGAGCAGTACTTC. Translating it yields CASSLGLAGNYEQYF.

This clone has only one observation. The chain joins TRBV7-9 to TRBJ2-1, with D uncertain. This CDR3 is 13 amino acids long. Germline V CDR1 and CDR2: SEHNR, FQNEAQ (reference sequence). V dropped 5 bases and J dropped 5 bases, with 10 bases sitting between them. CDR3 in DNA: TGTGCCAGCAGCCCAGGCCTTAACAATGAGCAGTTCTTC. It specifies CASSPGLNNEQFF.

The chain is built from TRBV7-3 and TRBJ1-2, with 9 bases that match TRBD1. V was pared by 5 bases and J by 8 bases, with 6 bases of the junction left unmatched. CDR1 is SGHTA and CDR2 is FQGTGA in the germline V gene. The CDR3 covers 13 residues. CDR3 bases: TGTGCCAGCAGCGCCGCACAGGGGGCGGGCTACACCTTC. Protein: CASSAAQGAGYTF.

This chain uses TRBV27 with TRBJ1-2; 11 bases agree with TRBD1. Looked up from germline, CDR1 is MNHEY and CDR2 is SMNVEV (reference sequence). This CDR3 region has 17 residues. J gave up 2 bases and V 5 bases, and 10 bases lay outside the gene matches. The CDR3 sequence is CASSPGQGAILNYGYTF. The CDR3 coding sequence is TGTGCCAGCAGTCCCGGACAGGGGGCTATTTTAAACTATGGCTACACCTTC.

This chain links TRBV16 with TRBJ1-4, with TRBD1 as a possible D gene (6 bases). Per the germline V gene, CDR1 is KGHSY and CDR2 is FQNENV. V was cut by 4 bases and J by 4 bases, with 10 bases left in between. The CDR3 has 14 amino acids. The DNA of the CDR3 is TGTGCCAGCAGCCCCCAGGGGAATAATGAAAAACTGTTTTTT. It codes for CASSPQGNNEKLFF. The full variable domain, in which reference TRBV16 and TRBJ1-4 provide the parts outside the CDR3, is GEEVAQTPKHLVRGEGQKAKLYCAPIKGHSYVFWYQQVLKNEFKFLISFQNENVFDETGMPKERFSAKCLPNSPCSLEIQATKLEDSAVYFCASSPQGNNEKLFFGSGTQLSVL.

V is TRBV5-1 and J is TRBJ1-1; maybe TRBD1 (5 bases). CDR3 length equals 15 residues. Germline CDR1 SGHRS, CDR2 YFSETQ. V shed 0 bases and J shed 5 bases, with 14 bases lying between them. The CDR3 DNA reads TGCGCCAGCAGCTTGGCCGAAGGGGCATGGACTGAAGCTTTCTTT. The encoded protein is CASSLAEGAWTEAFF. Full variable domain (outside the CDR3, taken from reference TRBV5-1 and TRBJ1-1): KAGVTQTPRYLIKTRGQQVTLSCSPISGHRSVSWYQQTPGQGLQFLFEYFSETQRNKGNFPGRFSGRQFSNSRSEMNVSTLELGDSALYLCASSLAEGAWTEAFFGQGTRLTVV.

In its sample, this clone was seen many times. The V and J genes are TRBV28 and TRBJ1-2; D might be TRBD1 (5 bases). This CDR3 comprises 16 residues. V lost 3 bases and J 4 bases, leaving 18 bases between the germline ends. The germline V gene encodes CDR1 MDHEN and CDR2 SYDVKM. This CDR3 reads CASSFGHHDVTYGYTF. CDR3 DNA sequence: TGTGCCAGCAGTTTCGGACACCACGACGTGACCTATGGCTACACCTTC.

The chain recombines TRBV5-1 with TRBJ1-1, with D maybe TRBD1 (6 bases). The CDR3 has 16 residues. V was pared by 5 bases and J by 0 bases, with 17 bases between. Germline CDR1 is SGHRS and CDR2 is YFSETQ. The CDR3 region has the DNA TGCGCCAGCAGAACTAATACAGGGTTCATGAACACTGAAGCTTTCTTT. This encodes CASRTNTGFMNTEAFF.

The chain combines TRBV2 with TRBJ2-7; D possibly corresponds to TRBD2 (6 bases). The V end was cut by 10 bases, the J end by 4 bases, with 20 bases between. Germline CDR1 and CDR2: SNHLY and FYNNEI. The CDR3 extends over 14 amino acids. CDR3: CATASTGVRYEQYF. In DNA form, the CDR3 reads TGTGCCACCGCCAGTACGGGGGTTAGGTACGAGCAGTACTTC.

The V and J genes are TRBV28 and TRBJ2-7, with TRBD1 identical over 7 bases. The CDR3 has 13 amino acids. With 5 bases clipped from V and 3 bases from J, the junction kept 4 bases outside the gene matches. The V gene's germline CDR1 is MDHEN and CDR2 SYDVKM. CDR3 nucleotide sequence: TGTGCCAGCAGTCCCACAGGGGACTACGAGCAGTACTTC. Protein sequence: CASSPTGDYEQYF.

V usage is TRBV6-5 and J usage is TRBJ2-1; 7 nucleotides line up with TRBD2. The CDR3 is 14 residues long. Unmatched junction bases numbered 8, after V lost 8 bases and J lost 4 bases. Germline V lookup: CDR1 MNHEY, CDR2 SVGAGI. CDR3: CASSEVAGYNEQFF. In DNA form, the CDR3 reads TGTGCCAGCTCGGAGGTAGCGGGTTACAATGAGCAGTTCTTC.

V is TRBV5-1 and J is TRBJ2-1, with D possibly matching TRBD1 (6 bases). The CDR3 spans 15 residues. Germline V gene sequence: CDR1 SGHRS, CDR2 YFSETQ. The V gene lost 4 bases and the J gene lost 5 bases, with 16 bases spanning the gap. The DNA of the CDR3 is TGCGCCAGCAGCCCGTACGGGACAAAAAACAATGAGCAGTTCTTC. It yields the protein CASSPYGTKNNEQFF.

The chain has TRBV7-3 and TRBJ2-5, with 15 positions matching TRBD2. Germline V gives CDR1 SGHTA, CDR2 FQGTGA. J lost 9 bases, V lost 2 bases, and 10 bases had no gene match. This CDR3 spans 17 amino acids. The CDR3 coding sequence is TGTGCCAGCAGCTTATCGCCGGGACTAGCGGGAGGCGTTCCCCAGTACTTC. As protein: CASSLSPGLAGGVPQYF.

This chain uses TRBV19 with TRBJ2-7; 8 bases agree with TRBD1. Germline CDR1 reads LNHDA; CDR2 reads SQIVND (reference sequence). V was clipped by 3 bases and J by 4 bases; unmatched bases: 11. This CDR3 has 16 residues. The CDR3 nucleotides are TGTGCCAGTAGTATCAGGACAGGGACGACGGAATACGAGCAGTACTTC. It yields the protein CASSIRTGTTEYEQYF. Complete variable domain (other parts from reference TRBV19 and TRBJ2-7): DGGITQSPKYLFRKEGQNVTLSCEQNLNHDAMYWYRQDPGQGLRLIYYSQIVNDFQKGDIAEGYSVSREKKESFPLTVTSAQKNPTAFYLCASSIRTGTTEYEQYFGPGTRLTVT.

This clone was detected once. This chain joins TRBV10-1 and TRBJ2-7; D gene unclear. This CDR3 spans 11 amino acids. V was trimmed by 0 bases and J by 7 bases, leaving 4 bases between them. The germline CDR1 and CDR2 sequences are WNHNN and SYGVQD (reference sequence). The CDR3 region is CASSESGEQYF. CDR3 DNA sequence: TGCGCCAGCAGTGAGTCCGGTGAGCAGTACTTC.

The chain joins TRBV6-5 to TRBJ1-1; possible D gene TRBD1, 6 bases. The CDR3 contains 14 residues. The germline CDR1 and CDR2 sequences are MNHEY and SVGAGI. The germline V and J ends were trimmed by 5 bases and 3 bases, with 13 bases remaining between them. The CDR3 bases are TGTGCCAGCAGTCACACAGGGTATGACACTGAAGCTTTCTTT. It yields the protein CASSHTGYDTEAFF.

V and J are TRBV2 and TRBJ1-2; 10 nucleotides line up with TRBD1. Trimming removed 8 bases from V and 6 bases from J; junction bases left unmatched: 18. The germline gives CDR1 SNHLY, CDR2 FYNNEI. CDR3 length: 17 residues. The CDR3, as DNA: TGTGCCAGCCCCCCAGGGGCCGGTGACAGGGGGCTAAATGGCTACACCTTC. Protein sequence: CASPPGAGDRGLNGYTF.

In nucleotides, the CDR3 is TGTGCCAGCAGCCCCAGGGGGCGGGTGAACACTGAAGCTTTCTTT. Translation: CASSPRGRVNTEAFF. The chain recombines TRBV3-1 (or the pseudogene TRBV3-2) with TRBJ1-1, with 8 positions matching TRBD1. Germline V gene lookup returns CDR1 LGHDT and CDR2 YNNKEL (reference sequence). Trimming cost V 4 bases and J 0 bases; bases outside gene matches: 4. CDR3 length: 15 residues.

As for this clone: Other DNA sequences in the same sample also yield this CDR3. The J gene is TRBJ2-7, the V gene TRBV27; D may be TRBD2 (5 bases). This CDR3 has 13 residues. CDR1 and CDR2 (germline): MNHEY, SMNVEV (reference sequence). V gave up 3 bases and J gave up 1 base, with 7 bases separating them. The CDR3 spells CASSFAGSYEQYF. Written as DNA, the CDR3 is TGTGCCAGCAGTTTTGCGGGTTCCTACGAGCAGTACTTC.